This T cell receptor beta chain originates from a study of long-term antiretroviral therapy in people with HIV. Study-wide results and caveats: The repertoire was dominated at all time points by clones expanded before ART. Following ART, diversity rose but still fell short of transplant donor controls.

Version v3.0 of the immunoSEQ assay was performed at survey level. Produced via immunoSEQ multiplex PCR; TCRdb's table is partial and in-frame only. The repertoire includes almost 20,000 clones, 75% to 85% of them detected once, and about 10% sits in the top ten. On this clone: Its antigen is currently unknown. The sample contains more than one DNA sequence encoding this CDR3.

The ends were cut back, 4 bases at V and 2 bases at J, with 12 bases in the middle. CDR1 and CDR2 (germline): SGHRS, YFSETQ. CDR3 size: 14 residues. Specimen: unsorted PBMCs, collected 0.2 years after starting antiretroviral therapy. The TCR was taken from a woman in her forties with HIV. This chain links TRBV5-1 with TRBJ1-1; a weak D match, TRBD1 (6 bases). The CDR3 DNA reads TGCGCCAGCAGCAGCAGGACAGCAAACACTGAAGCTTTCTTT. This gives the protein CASSSRTANTEAFF.